This TCR beta chain originates from a study of T cells after yellow fever vaccination. In the study overall: Where fractions had low cell numbers, libraries were prepared from them with the SMART-Seq v4 Ultra Low Input RNA kit.

General study results and limits: The presence of abundant clonotypes contaminating from the bulk population was possible in FACS-sorted repertoires. On re-exposure, the response was weaker but peaked faster, at day 5 versus 15.

CDR3 length equals 13 residues. The germline V gene has CDR1 SGHVS and CDR2 FNYEAQ. The V segment lost 4 bases and the J segment 7 bases; nucleotides outside the gene matches: 4. TCR cDNA, made by 5'RACE template switching, carried an added universal primer site and UMIs. TCRdb passed the 5' RACE reads through MiXCR, listing each CDR3 protein once. The sample includes around 320,000 distinct CDR3 sequences, less than 9.5% seen only once; the top ten take approximately 3.5%. Comments on this clonotype: What it binds is not known.

The chain joins TRBV7-6 to TRBJ1-1, with 9 positions matching TRBD1. The TCR comes from a man aged 18 to 30 who received the YFV17D yellow fever vaccine. The input for sequencing was CD4+ T cells sorted from PBMCs, taken 5 days after the yellow fever booster vaccination. The CDR3 nucleotides are TGTGCCAGCAGCTCGGACAGGGGTTTTGAAGCTTTCTTT. Translated: CASSSDRGFEAFF.